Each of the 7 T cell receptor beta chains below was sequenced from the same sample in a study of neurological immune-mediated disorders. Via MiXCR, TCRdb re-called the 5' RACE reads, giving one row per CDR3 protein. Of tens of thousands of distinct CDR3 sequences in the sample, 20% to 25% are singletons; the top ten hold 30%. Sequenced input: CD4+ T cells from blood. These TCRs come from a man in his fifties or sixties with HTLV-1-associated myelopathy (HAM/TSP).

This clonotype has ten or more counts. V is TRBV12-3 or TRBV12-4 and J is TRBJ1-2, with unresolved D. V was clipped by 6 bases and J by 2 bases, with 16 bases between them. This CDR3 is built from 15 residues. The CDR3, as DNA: TGTGCCAGCAGACCCAGCGGCGGGGTGAACTATGGCTACACCTTC. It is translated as CASRPSGGVNYGYTF.

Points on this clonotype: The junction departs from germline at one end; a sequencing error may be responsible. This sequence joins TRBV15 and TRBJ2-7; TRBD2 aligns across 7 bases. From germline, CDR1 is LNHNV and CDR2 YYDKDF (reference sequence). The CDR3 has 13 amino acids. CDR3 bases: TGTGCCACCAGCACACAGGCGGGGGAGACCCAGTGCTTC. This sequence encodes CATSTQAGETQCF.

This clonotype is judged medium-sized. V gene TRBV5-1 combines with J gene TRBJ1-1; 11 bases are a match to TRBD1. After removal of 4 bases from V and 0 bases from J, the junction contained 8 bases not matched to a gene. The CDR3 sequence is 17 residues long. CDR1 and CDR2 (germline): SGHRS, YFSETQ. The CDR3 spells CASSRTGTGGMNTEAFF. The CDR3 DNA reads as TGCGCCAGCAGCCGCACCGGGACAGGGGGGATGAACACTGAAGCTTTCTTT.

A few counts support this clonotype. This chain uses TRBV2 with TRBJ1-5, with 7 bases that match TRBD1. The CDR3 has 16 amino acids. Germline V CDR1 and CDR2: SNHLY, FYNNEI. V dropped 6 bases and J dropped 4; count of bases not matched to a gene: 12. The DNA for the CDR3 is TGTGCCAGCAGCGCGACAGGGAACACCTTAAATCAGCCCCAGCATTTT. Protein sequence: CASSATGNTLNQPQHF.

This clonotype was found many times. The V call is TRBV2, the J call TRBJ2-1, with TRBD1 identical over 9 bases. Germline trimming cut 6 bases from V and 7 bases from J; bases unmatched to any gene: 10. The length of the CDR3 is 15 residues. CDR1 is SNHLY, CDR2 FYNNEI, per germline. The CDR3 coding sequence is TGTGCCAGCAGCGGCGACAGGGGGAGGATGAATGAGCAGTTCTTC. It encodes CASSGDRGRMNEQFF.

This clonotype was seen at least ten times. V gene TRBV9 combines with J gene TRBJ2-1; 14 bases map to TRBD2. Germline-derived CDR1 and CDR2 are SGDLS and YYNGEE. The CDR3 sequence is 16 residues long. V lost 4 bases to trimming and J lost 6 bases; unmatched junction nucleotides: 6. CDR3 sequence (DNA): TGTGCCAGCAGCCTTTTAGGGACTAGCGGGAGCAATGAGCAGTTCTTC. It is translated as CASSLLGTSGSNEQFF.

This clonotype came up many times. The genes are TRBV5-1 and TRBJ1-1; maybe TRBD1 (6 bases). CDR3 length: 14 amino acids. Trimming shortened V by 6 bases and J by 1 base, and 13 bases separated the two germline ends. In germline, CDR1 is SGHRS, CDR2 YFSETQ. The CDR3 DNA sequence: TGCGCCAGCAAGGAGGGGGTGAAGAACACTGAAGCTTTCTTT. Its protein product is CASKEGVKNTEAFF.